This T cell receptor beta chain was profiled in a study of cytomegalovirus exposure and HLA in healthy donors. Whole-study results and caveats: 164 TCR beta chains were listed as cytomegalovirus-associated.

Comments on this clone: Its target is unknown.

Germline V gene data show CDR1 as SGDLS and CDR2 as YYNGEE. This CDR3 spans 15 amino acids. Unmatched junction bases numbered 6, after V lost 1 base and J lost 8 bases. Some clones are missing from TCRdb's copy, which holds only in-frame ones; the method was immunoSEQ multiplex PCR. The sample holds about 120,000 clones, approximately 95% seen once. Sequences were obtained from PBMCs. This chain joins TRBV9 and TRBJ1-4, with 9 bases identical to TRBD1. The TCR comes from a man in his late teens or twenties in good health and CMV-seronegative. CDR3 protein: CASSVYGQGNEKLFF. The CDR3, as DNA: TGTGCCAGCAGCGTATATGGACAGGGGAACGAAAAACTGTTTTTT.